The rows below give T cell receptor beta chains drawn from one sample of a study of blood T cell repertoires in COVID-19. Some clones are missing from TCRdb's copy, which holds only in-frame ones; the method was immunoSEQ multiplex PCR. The sample contains about 220,000 clones, roughly 84% of which appear only once. The sample consisted of peripheral blood. The receptors shown here come from a woman aged 80 or over with acute or convalescent COVID-19. Both conserved end residues are part of each CDR3. D genes are given only for firm matches. Expanded clones are given a class, and other clones once, few, many or no size at all.

j_call v_call clone_size d_call cdr3_aa cdr3_nt
TRBJ2-2 TRBV5-1 - TRBD2 CASKLAGGLDTGELFF TGCGCCAGCAAACTAGCGGGGGGGCTTGACACCGGGGAGCTGTTTTTT
TRBJ2-5 TRBV29-1 - TRBD2 CSVAAGGDKTQYF TGCAGCGTTGCGGCTGGGGGGGATAAGACCCAGTACTTC
TRBJ1-5 TRBV6-6 - - CASSPQGSNQPQHF TGTGCCAGCAGCCCTCAGGGTAGCAATCAGCCCCAGCATTTT
TRBJ1-5 TRBV2 few - CASRGEGRSNQPQHF TGTGCCAGCCGGGGGGAGGGTAGGAGCAATCAGCCCCAGCATTTT
TRBJ1-4 TRBV19 - TRBD1 CASSIRTGGTATNEKLFF TGTGCCAGTAGCATACGGACAGGGGGTACTGCAACTAATGAAAAACTGTTTTTT
TRBJ2-7 TRBV9 - TRBD1 CASSARDRAYEQYF TGTGCCAGCAGCGCCCGGGACAGGGCCTACGAGCAGTACTTC
TRBJ1-2 TRBV19 - TRBD1 CASMGTGEGYTF TGTGCCAGTATGGGCACAGGGGAAGGCTACACCTTC
TRBJ1-3 TRBV30 once TRBD1 CAWSPSTGSLGNTIYF TGTGCCTGGAGCCCCTCGACAGGGAGCCTGGGAAACACCATATATTTT
TRBJ2-7 TRBV6-5 - - CASMRDSPLNYEQYF TGTGCCAGCATGCGAGACAGCCCCCTAAATTACGAGCAGTACTTC
TRBJ1-4 TRBV6-2/TRBV6-3 - TRBD1 CASSTRDSDEKLFF TGTGCCAGCAGTACCCGGGACAGTGACGAAAAACTGTTTTTT
TRBJ1-3 TRBV4-3 - TRBD1 CASSPGTGAGNTIYF TGCGCCAGCAGCCCGGGGACAGGGGCTGGAAACACCATATATTTT
TRBJ1-2 TRBV5-4 - TRBD1 CASTWDRDQGYTF TGTGCCAGCACCTGGGACAGGGACCAGGGCTACACCTTC
TRBJ1-6 TRBV20-1 few TRBD1 CSASPPPGQGNSPLHF TGCAGTGCTAGTCCTCCTCCGGGACAGGGGAATTCACCCCTCCACTTT
TRBJ1-1 TRBV27 - TRBD1 CASSLVLTGGHPEAFF TGTGCCAGCAGTTTAGTTTTGACAGGGGGTCATCCTGAAGCTTTCTTT
TRBJ2-5 TRBV2 - TRBD1 CASKTDRGLETQYF TGTGCCAGCAAGACGGACAGGGGGCTAGAGACCCAGTACTTC
TRBJ2-7 TRBV7-9 once - CASSLATGERGEQYF TGTGCCAGCAGCTTAGCGACGGGCGAACGGGGTGAGCAGTACTTC
TRBJ1-1 TRBV30 - - CAWSPQQNTEAFF TGTGCCTGGAGTCCACAACAGAACACTGAAGCTTTCTTT
TRBJ1-6 TRBV5-1 once - CASSFKQADSPLHF TGCGCCAGCAGCTTTAAACAGGCAGATTCACCCCTCCACTTT
TRBJ2-7 TRBV28 - - CEIRRGLHATGEQYF TGTGAGATCCGCCGGGGGTTGCATGCAACTGGCGAGCAGTACTTC
TRBJ1-1 TRBV18 - - CASSPFAGLNTEAFF TGTGCCAGCTCACCTTTTGCGGGTCTGAACACTGAAGCTTTCTTT
TRBJ2-3 TRBV7-3 few TRBD1 CASRDPGQGFGTQYF TGTGCCAGCAGGGACCCCGGACAGGGATTCGGTACGCAGTATTTT
TRBJ1-6 TRBV7-6 - - CASSRGTGRGNSPLHF TGTGCCAGCAGCCGGGGGACGGGAAGAGGGAATTCACCCCTCCACTTT
TRBJ2-3 TRBV7-2 - TRBD2 CASSLAGTGGQTDTQYF TGTGCCAGCAGCTTAGCGGGAACGGGGGGGCAGACAGATACGCAGTATTTT
TRBJ1-5 TRBV19 - - CASVVTPNQPQHF TGTGCCAGTGTAGTTACCCCCAATCAGCCCCAGCATTTT
TRBJ2-7 TRBV11-2 - - CASSITGYEQYF TGTGCCAGCAGTATTACAGGATACGAGCAGTACTTC
TRBJ2-5 TRBV5-1 - TRBD2 CASSHWVAGIQETQYF TGCGCCAGCAGCCACTGGGTAGCGGGGATTCAAGAGACCCAGTACTTC
TRBJ2-5 TRBV5-1 - TRBD2 CASSLFRASGGGETQYF TGCGCCAGCAGCTTGTTTAGGGCTAGCGGGGGAGGAGAGACCCAGTACTTC